The 19 T cell receptor beta chains in this list originate from one sample, sequenced in a study of blood T cell repertoires in COVID-19. Assay: immunoSEQ multiplex PCR; the TCRdb copy retains only in-frame clones and omits some. The table has some 200,000 clones, roughly four fifths seen once; the top ten hold approximately 7.2%. The sample consisted of peripheral blood. These receptors were obtained from a human donor with acute or convalescent COVID-19. The donor label of this sample is uncertain.

The CDR3 spells CASSEAIGYNEQFF. The CDR3 nucleotides are TGTGCCAGCAGTGAAGCGATCGGTTACAATGAGCAGTTCTTC. V is TRBV6-1 and J is TRBJ2-1; D uncertain. Trimming cost V 0 bases and J 4 bases, with 7 bases left between them. CDR3 size: 14 residues. The germline V gene encodes CDR1 MNHNS and CDR2 SASEGT.

J is TRBJ1-2 and V is TRBV12-3 or TRBV12-4; no firm D call. Trimming cost V 8 bases and J 8 bases, with 9 bases left between them. The CDR3 has 10 residues. The CDR3: CASLRRGYTF. The CDR3 DNA follows: TGTGCCAGCCTGCGGCGGGGCTACACCTTC.

This clone was recorded only once. This chain joins TRBV29-1 and TRBJ2-2; TRBD1 aligns across 9 bases. CDR1 and CDR2 from the germline V gene are SQVTM and ANQGSEA. The CDR3 consists of 14 residues. CDR3 coding DNA: TGCAGTGCTCTCGGGACAGGGTATAACGGGGAGCTGTTTTTT. Translated, it gives CSALGTGYNGELFF.

The sample holds one count of this clone. The genes are TRBV7-3 and TRBJ2-1; no clear D. The CDR3 spans 13 residues. Germline V lookup: CDR1 SGHTA, CDR2 FQGTGA. The V end lost 2 bases, the J end lost 12 bases, and 14 bases lay between the germline ends. The CDR3 DNA is TGTGCCAGCAGCTTAGCCCCGCGACTTCTGCAGTTCTTC. Translating it yields CASSLAPRLLQFF.

The chain recombines TRBV18 with TRBJ1-6; D gene ambiguous. Germline CDR1 is KGHSH and CDR2 is LQKENI. The CDR3 totals 17 residues. V lost 6 bases to trimming and J lost 0 bases, with 15 bases between them. CDR3 sequence: CASSLQMGSSYNSPLHF. The CDR3 coding sequence is TGTGCCAGCTCGCTTCAGATGGGGAGCTCCTATAATTCACCCCTCCACTTT. The variable domain in full, completed from reference TRBV18 and TRBJ1-6, reads NAGVMQNPRHLVRRRGQEARLRCSPMKGHSHVYWYRQLPEEGLKFMVYLQKENIIDESGMPKERFSAEFPKEGPSILRIQQVVRGDSAAYFCASSLQMGSSYNSPLHFGNGTRLTVT.

J is TRBJ2-1 and V is TRBV28; TRBD2 aligns across 7 bases. The CDR3 totals 14 residues. Germline V gene data show CDR1 as MDHEN and CDR2 as SYDVKM. V was clipped by 7 bases and J by 4 bases; unmatched bases: 7. CDR3 bases: TGTGCCAGCAAGCCGGGACTAAATTACAATGAGCAGTTCTTC. It encodes CASKPGLNYNEQFF.

The rearrangement joins TRBV5-1 to TRBJ2-7, with D unresolved. This CDR3 is 13 amino acids long. Germline V CDR1 and CDR2: SGHRS, YFSETQ. V lost 0 bases, J lost 6 bases, and 10 bases lay in between. CDR3 coding DNA: TGCGCCAGCAGCTTGGCCGGAGCACCCGAGCAGTACTTC. It yields the protein CASSLAGAPEQYF. Together with reference TRBV5-1 and TRBJ2-7, the CDR3 gives the full variable domain: KAGVTQTPRYLIKTRGQQVTLSCSPISGHRSVSWYQQTPGQGLQFLFEYFSETQRNKGNFPGRFSGRQFSNSRSEMNVSTLELGDSALYLCASSLAGAPEQYFGPGTRLTVT.

The chain is built from TRBV19 and TRBJ1-5; 7 nucleotides match TRBD1. The V segment lost 5 bases and the J segment 6 bases; nucleotides outside the gene matches: 10. The germline V gene has CDR1 LNHDA and CDR2 SQIVND (reference sequence). The CDR3 spans 15 residues. CDR3: CASSPSTGAGQPQHF. For the CDR3, the DNA is TGTGCCAGTAGTCCCTCAACAGGGGCAGGTCAGCCCCAGCATTTT.

This clone was recorded once. The chain is built from TRBV30 and TRBJ2-7; 10 bases agree with TRBD2. The CDR3 runs to 14 residues. V lost 3 bases and J lost 7; bases outside the gene matches: 9. Germline assignment: CDR1 GTSNPN and CDR2 SVGIG (reference sequence). The chain's CDR3 is CAWRGLAGAWEQYF. The CDR3 coding sequence is TGTGCCTGGAGGGGTCTAGCGGGAGCCTGGGAGCAGTACTTC.

This chain uses TRBV6-5 with TRBJ1-6; 8 positions match TRBD1. The junction had 12 bases not matched to a gene; V was cut back by 10 bases and J by 7 bases. This CDR3 comprises 15 residues. Germline values: CDR1 MNHEY, CDR2 SVGAGI. Written as DNA, the CDR3 is TGTGCCACCTCTACTGGCAGGGGGCCCAATTCACCCCTCCACTTT. Its protein product is CATSTGRGPNSPLHF.

The rearrangement joins TRBV5-4 to TRBJ2-7, with 11 bases identical to TRBD2. Trimming cost V 3 bases and J 3 bases; bases outside gene matches: 2. Germline CDR1 is SGHNT and CDR2 is YYREEE (reference sequence). The CDR3 is 14 residues long. This CDR3 reads CASSSGLADYEQYF. DNA of the CDR3: TGTGCCAGCAGCTCGGGACTAGCGGACTACGAGCAGTACTTC.

This clone showed up just once. The chain carries TRBV19 and TRBJ2-7; 10 bases fit TRBD1. The germline CDR1 and CDR2 sequences are LNHDA and SQIVND (reference sequence). The CDR3 consists of 14 residues. The CDR3 here is CATREGQGFYEQYF. In DNA form, the CDR3 reads TGTGCGACCAGGGAGGGACAGGGGTTCTACGAGCAGTACTTC.

The chain carries TRBV30 and TRBJ2-3; TRBD2 aligns across 8 bases. V was clipped by 4 bases and J by 4 bases; unmatched bases: 13. The CDR3 consists of 16 residues. Looked up from germline, CDR1 is GTSNPN and CDR2 is SVGIG (reference sequence). The CDR3 reads CAWTLRGGGPSDTQYF. CDR3 coding DNA: TGTGCCTGGACCCTCCGGGGGGGAGGGCCCTCAGATACGCAGTATTTT. Combining the CDR3 with reference TRBV30 and TRBJ2-3 gives the whole variable domain SQTIHQWPATLVQPVGSPLSLECTVEGTSNPNLYWYRQAAGRGLQLLFYSVGIGQISSEVPQNLSASRPQDRQFILSSKKLLLSDSGFYLCAWTLRGGGPSDTQYFGPGTRLTVL.

This clone came up a few times. This chain connects TRBV29-1 to TRBJ1-1; 8 bases align to TRBD1. This CDR3 is built from 12 residues. Germline V gene sequence: CDR1 SQVTM, CDR2 ANQGSEA. After removal of 7 bases from V and 1 base from J, the junction contained 2 bases not matched to a gene. The CDR3 here is CSAGTGNTEAFF. DNA of the CDR3: TGCAGCGCCGGGACAGGGAACACTGAAGCTTTCTTT.

CDR3 loop: CASSFDRKNIQYF. CDR3 DNA sequence: TGTGCCAGCAGTTTCGACAGAAAAAACATTCAGTACTTC. V usage is TRBV27 and J usage is TRBJ2-4; perhaps TRBD1 as D (5 bases). This CDR3 has 13 residues. Trimming removed 3 bases at V and 4 bases at J, with 7 bases between. Looked up from germline, CDR1 is MNHEY and CDR2 is SMNVEV (reference sequence).

V is TRBV7-2 and J is TRBJ2-1, with a tentative D call TRBD1 (6 bases). The V gene lost 3 bases and the J gene lost 0 bases, with 9 bases spanning the gap. CDR3 length equals 15 residues. Per the germline V gene, CDR1 is SGHTA and CDR2 is FQGNSA. In nucleotides, the CDR3 is TGTGCCAGCAGCTTTAGGACAGCCTCCTACAATGAGCAGTTCTTC. Translated, it gives CASSFRTASYNEQFF.

The chain joins TRBV7-9 to TRBJ1-3; no clear D. This CDR3 is built from 16 residues. V gave up 1 base and J gave up 0 bases, with 10 bases separating them. Germline V gene data show CDR1 as SEHNR and CDR2 as FQNEAQ (reference sequence). CDR3 loop: CASSLEAGSSGNTIYF. CDR3 DNA sequence: TGTGCCAGCAGCTTAGAAGCGGGAAGCTCTGGAAACACCATATATTTT.

The J gene is TRBJ1-2, the V gene TRBV7-8, with 8 bases aligning to TRBD1. CDR3 length: 14 amino acids. V dropped 3 bases and J dropped 5; count of bases not matched to a gene: 5. The germline V gene encodes CDR1 SGHVS and CDR2 FQNEAQ. The DNA for the CDR3 is TGTGCCAGCAGCTTCCTACAGGGGGATTATGGCTACACCTTC. Translation gives CASSFLQGDYGYTF.

This chain uses TRBV19 with TRBJ1-1, with D possibly matching TRBD1 (6 bases). The CDR3 is 14 amino acids. The V end was cut by 7 bases, the J end by 1 base, with 13 bases between. CDR1 is LNHDA and CDR2 is SQIVND in the germline V gene (reference sequence). The CDR3 coding sequence is TGTGCCAGTAACAGCGGGGGCAAGAACACTGAAGCTTTCTTT. Its translation is CASNSGGKNTEAFF. The full variable domain, its missing parts supplied by reference TRBV19 and TRBJ1-1, is DGGITQSPKYLFRKEGQNVTLSCEQNLNHDAMYWYRQDPGQGLRLIYYSQIVNDFQKGDIAEGYSVSREKKESFPLTVTSAQKNPTAFYLCASNSGGKNTEAFFGQGTRLTVV.